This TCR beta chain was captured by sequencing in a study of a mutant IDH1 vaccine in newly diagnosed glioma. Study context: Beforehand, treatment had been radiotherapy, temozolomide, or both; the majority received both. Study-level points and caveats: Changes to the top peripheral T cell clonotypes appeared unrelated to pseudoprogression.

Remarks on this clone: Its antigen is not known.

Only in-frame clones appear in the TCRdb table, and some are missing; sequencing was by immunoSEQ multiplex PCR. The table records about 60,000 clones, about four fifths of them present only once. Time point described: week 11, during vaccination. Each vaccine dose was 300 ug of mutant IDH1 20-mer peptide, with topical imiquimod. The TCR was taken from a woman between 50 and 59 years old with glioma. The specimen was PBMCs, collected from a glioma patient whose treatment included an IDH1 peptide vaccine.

The CDR3 DNA reads TGTGCCAGTCAATATGGGGGCGTTAGTTCCGAGCAGTTCTTC. Residues: CASQYGGVSSEQFF. The rearrangement uses TRBV19 and TRBJ2-1, with TRBD1 as a possible D gene (6 bases). Trimming took off 8 bases at V and 10 bases at J, with 21 bases between the two ends. The CDR3 is 14 residues long. The germline V gene encodes CDR1 LNHDA and CDR2 SQIVND (reference sequence). Full variable domain (remainder filled in from reference TRBV19 and TRBJ2-1): DGGITQSPKYLFRKEGQNVTLSCEQNLNHDAMYWYRQDPGQGLRLIYYSQIVNDFQKGDIAEGYSVSREKKESFPLTVTSAQKNPTAFYLCASQYGGVSSEQFFGPGTRLTVL.